The clone carrying this T cell receptor (beta chain) turned up a few times. The data derive from a study of radiation and T cells in renal cell carcinoma. The CDR3 consists of 14 residues. Germline V gene data show CDR1 as WSHSY and CDR2 as SAAADI. The germline V and J ends were trimmed by 6 bases and 3 bases, with 9 bases remaining between them. Assay used: immunoSEQ multiplex PCR; TCRdb lists only in-frame clones, some missing. The table records approximately 110,000 clones, around 84% of them present only once. The time point: baseline pretreatment blood. Treatment: 15 Gy SBRT to primary tumor, nephrectomy 4 weeks later.

This sequence joins TRBV10-2 and TRBJ1-6; possible D gene TRBD1, 6 bases. This TCR was sampled from an older woman with renal cell carcinoma. The sequenced sample was blood, obtained from a patient whose treatment included radiotherapy and nephrectomy. The CDR3 spells CASSLTGYNSPLHF. Here the CDR3 DNA reads TGCGCCAGCAGCCTGACAGGCTATAATTCACCCCTCCACTTT.